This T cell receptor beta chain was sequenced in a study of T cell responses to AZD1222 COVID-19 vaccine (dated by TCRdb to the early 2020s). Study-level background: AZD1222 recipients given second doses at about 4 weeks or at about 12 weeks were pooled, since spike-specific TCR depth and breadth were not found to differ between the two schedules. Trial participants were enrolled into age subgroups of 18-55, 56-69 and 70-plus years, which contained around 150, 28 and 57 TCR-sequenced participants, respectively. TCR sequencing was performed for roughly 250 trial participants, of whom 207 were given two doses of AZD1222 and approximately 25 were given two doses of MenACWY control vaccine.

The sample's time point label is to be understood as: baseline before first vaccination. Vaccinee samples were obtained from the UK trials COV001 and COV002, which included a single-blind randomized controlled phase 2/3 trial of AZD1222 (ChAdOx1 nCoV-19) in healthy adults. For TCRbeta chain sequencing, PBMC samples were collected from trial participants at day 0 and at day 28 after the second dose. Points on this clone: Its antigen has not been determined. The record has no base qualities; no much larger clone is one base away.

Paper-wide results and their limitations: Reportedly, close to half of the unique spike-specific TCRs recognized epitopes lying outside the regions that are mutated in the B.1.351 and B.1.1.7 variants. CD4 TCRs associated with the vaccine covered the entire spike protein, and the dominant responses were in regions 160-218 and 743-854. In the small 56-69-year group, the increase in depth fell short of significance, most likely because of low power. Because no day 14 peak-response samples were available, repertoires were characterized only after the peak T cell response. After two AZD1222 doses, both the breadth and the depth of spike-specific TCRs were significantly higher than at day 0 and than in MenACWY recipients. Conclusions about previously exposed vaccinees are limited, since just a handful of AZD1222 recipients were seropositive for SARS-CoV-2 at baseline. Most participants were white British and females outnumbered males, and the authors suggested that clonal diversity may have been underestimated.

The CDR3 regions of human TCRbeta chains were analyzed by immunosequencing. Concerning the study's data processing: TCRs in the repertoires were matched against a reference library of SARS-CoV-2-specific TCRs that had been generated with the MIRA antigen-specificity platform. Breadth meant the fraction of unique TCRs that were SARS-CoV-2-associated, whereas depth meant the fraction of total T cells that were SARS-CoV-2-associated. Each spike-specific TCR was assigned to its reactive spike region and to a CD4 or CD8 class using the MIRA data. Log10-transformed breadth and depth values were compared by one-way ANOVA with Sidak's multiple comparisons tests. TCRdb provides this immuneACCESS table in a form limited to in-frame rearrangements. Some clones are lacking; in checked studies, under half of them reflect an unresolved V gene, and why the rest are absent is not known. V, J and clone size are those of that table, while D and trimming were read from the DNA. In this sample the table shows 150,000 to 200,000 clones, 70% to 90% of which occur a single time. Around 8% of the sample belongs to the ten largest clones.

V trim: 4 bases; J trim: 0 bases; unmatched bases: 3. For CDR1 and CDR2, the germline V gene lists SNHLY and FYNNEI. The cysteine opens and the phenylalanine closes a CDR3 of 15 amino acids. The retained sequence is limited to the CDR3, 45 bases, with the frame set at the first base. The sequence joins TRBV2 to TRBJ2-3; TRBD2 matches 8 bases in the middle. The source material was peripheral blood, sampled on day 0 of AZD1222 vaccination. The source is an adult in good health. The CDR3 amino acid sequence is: CASSGIAGSTDTQYF. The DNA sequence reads TGTGCCAGCAGTGGAATAGCGGGGAGCACAGATACGCAGTATTTT.